This is a list of T cell receptor beta chains from one sample in a study of cytomegalovirus exposure and HLA in healthy donors. TCRdb's copy holds only in-frame clones and misses some; the assay was immunoSEQ multiplex PCR. The data show about 300,000 clones, 86% seen once. The sample consisted of PBMCs. The receptors here all came from a man aged 35 to 55 in good health and CMV-seropositive. Each CDR3 is given with its conserved first and last residue. The order of the fields is J gene, CDR3 length, clone size, D gene, V gene, CDR3 DNA, CDR3 protein. A D gene is named only where the DNA matches it firmly. The size field is filled for only some rows; it gives once, few, many or a size class.

J: TRBJ1-5
length: 15
size: .
D: .
V: TRBV4-1
DNA: TGCGCCAGCAGACTAGGGCCCTCAGGGGATCAGCCCCAGCATTTT
CDR3: CASRLGPSGDQPQHF

J: TRBJ2-1
length: 18
size: .
D: TRBD2
V: TRBV7-2
DNA: TGTGCCAGCAGCCCCCTGGGTGGACTAGCGGGAAGAAACAATGAGCAGTTCTTC
CDR3: CASSPLGGLAGRNNEQFF

J: TRBJ2-1
length: 13
size: .
D: TRBD2
V: TRBV4-3
DNA: TGCGCCAGCAGCCAAGGACTAGCGGTCACACAGTTCTTC
CDR3: CASSQGLAVTQFF

J: TRBJ1-2
length: 15
size: .
D: TRBD1
V: TRBV2
DNA: TGTGCCAGCAGTGAGTTGACAGGGTCTAACTATGGCTACACCTTC
CDR3: CASSELTGSNYGYTF

J: TRBJ1-6
length: 14
size: .
D: .
V: TRBV27
DNA: TGTGCCATTTCAGGCAGGGTGGAGAATTCACCCCTCCACTTT
CDR3: CAISGRVENSPLHF

J: TRBJ2-1
length: 13
size: .
D: TRBD1
V: TRBV4-3
DNA: TGCGCCAGCAGCCGGGACAGCCGGCGTGAGCAGTTCTTC
CDR3: CASSRDSRREQFF

J: TRBJ1-5
length: 14
size: .
D: .
V: TRBV7-2
DNA: TGTGCCAGCAGCCCCAGGGCAGGCTCTCAGCCCCAGCATTTT
CDR3: CASSPRAGSQPQHF

J: TRBJ1-2
length: 12
size: once
D: TRBD1
V: TRBV7-9
DNA: TGTGCCAGCAGCACAGGACAGGGGAGCTACACCTTC
CDR3: CASSTGQGSYTF

J: TRBJ2-7
length: 16
size: .
D: TRBD1
V: TRBV6-5
DNA: TGTGCCAGCAGTTACTCCCGGACAGGGGTAACCTACGAGCAGTACTTC
CDR3: CASSYSRTGVTYEQYF

J: TRBJ2-7
length: 15
size: .
D: TRBD2
V: TRBV7-9
DNA: TGTGCCAGCAGCTTAACTAGCGGGAGAATTACCGAGCAGTACTTC
CDR3: CASSLTSGRITEQYF

J: TRBJ2-3
length: 14
size: .
D: TRBD2
V: TRBV5-1
DNA: TGCGCCAGCAGGGCGGGAGGGGGCACAGATACGCAGTATTTT
CDR3: CASRAGGGTDTQYF

J: TRBJ2-3
length: 15
size: .
D: .
V: TRBV27
DNA: TGTGCCAGCGGTACAGGCTCCCAAGCCACAGATACGCAGTATTTT
CDR3: CASGTGSQATDTQYF

J: TRBJ2-4
length: 21
size: once
D: .
V: TRBV4-3
DNA: TGCGCCAGCAGCCAAGGTTTTGCGGGACCCTTCGCCCAGACGTTCAAAAACATTCAGTACTTC
CDR3: CASSQGFAGPFAQTFKNIQYF